Each of the 28 T cell receptor beta chains below was sequenced from the same sample in a study of shared clonotypes between healthy human individuals. Here immunoSEQ multiplex PCR was the method, and the copy in TCRdb shows in-frame clones only, minus some. The sample shows about 2,100,000 clones, 90% to 95% of them seen only once. Naive CD8 cells lacked CD45RO, underwent positive selection for CCR7 and left out terminally differentiated effector memory CD45RA+ cells. Sequenced material: naive CD8+ T cells from PBMCs. These receptors were obtained from a man between 18 and 29 years old in good health. Some clones in this sample may be carry-over from other donors' samples.

For the CDR3, the DNA is TGTGCCAGTAGTATCTTGGGACAAGTCTACGAGCAGTACTTC. Residues: CASSILGQVYEQYF. The genes are TRBV19 and TRBJ2-7; TRBD1 is a possible D gene (6 bases). Trimming stripped 3 bases from V and 3 bases from J, with 12 bases between. The CDR3 length is 14 residues. Germline loops: CDR1 LNHDA, CDR2 SQIVND (reference sequence).

This rearrangement joins TRBV7-9 to TRBJ2-7; maybe TRBD1 (5 bases). The CDR3 has 14 residues. Germline V gives CDR1 SEHNR, CDR2 FQNEAQ (reference sequence). Trimming left V 1 base short and J 4 bases short, with 11 bases between. DNA for the CDR3: TGTGCCAGCAGCTTAGGGTTGGGGCCATACGAGCAGTACTTC. It codes for CASSLGLGPYEQYF.

This chain uses TRBV15 with TRBJ2-1; D is unresolved. CDR3 length equals 13 residues. Germline CDR1 is LNHNV and CDR2 is YYDKDF (reference sequence). The V end lost 8 bases, the J end lost 5 bases, and 13 bases lay between the germline ends. This CDR3 is CATRPEADNEQFF. The DNA for the CDR3 is TGTGCCACCCGCCCCGAGGCGGACAATGAGCAGTTCTTC. The full variable domain, its missing parts supplied by reference TRBV15 and TRBJ2-1, is DAMVIQNPRYQVTQFGKPVTLSCSQTLNHNVMYWYQQKSSQAPKLLFHYYDKDFNNEADTPDNFQSRRPNTSFCFLDIRSPGLGDTAMYLCATRPEADNEQFFGPGTRLTVL.

V usage is TRBV6-4 and J usage is TRBJ2-7; D possibly corresponds to TRBD1 (5 bases). Germline V gene lookup returns CDR1 MRHNA and CDR2 SNTAGT. V was trimmed by 4 bases and J by 3 bases, leaving 16 bases between them. The CDR3 totals 15 residues. Here the CDR3 DNA reads TGTGCCAGCAGTGTCTTGACAGCTATCATCTACGAGCAGTACTTC. This sequence encodes CASSVLTAIIYEQYF.

The chain couples TRBV7-9 to TRBJ2-1, with D perhaps given as TRBD1 or TRBD2 (6 bases each). In germline, CDR1 is SEHNR, CDR2 FQNEAQ (reference sequence). The CDR3 has 15 residues. Between the trimmed V and J ends, which lost 5 bases and 6 bases, there was a span of 17 bases. The CDR3 reads CASSPRGATGNEQFF. CDR3 DNA: TGTGCCAGCAGCCCAAGGGGGGCAACGGGCAATGAGCAGTTCTTC.

The J gene is TRBJ1-5, the V gene TRBV15; 7 bases agree with TRBD1. This CDR3 is 14 amino acids long. V gave up 1 base and J gave up 6 bases; unmatched junction bases: 3. The germline CDR1 and CDR2 sequences are LNHNV and YYDKDF (reference sequence). The CDR3 region is CATSRVTGLQPQHF. For the CDR3, the DNA is TGTGCCACCAGCAGAGTGACAGGGCTTCAGCCCCAGCATTTT.

The chain uses TRBV10-3 and TRBJ2-7; 12 bases agree with TRBD2. V dropped 6 bases and J dropped 5; count of bases not matched to a gene: 5. Germline V gives CDR1 ENHRY, CDR2 SYGVKD. The CDR3 contains 14 residues. This CDR3 reads CAIRGLAGFDEQYF. CDR3 in DNA: TGTGCCATCAGAGGACTAGCGGGATTCGACGAGCAGTACTTC.

V gene TRBV7-9 combines with J gene TRBJ2-1, with unresolved D. The V gene's germline CDR1 is SEHNR and CDR2 FQNEAQ (reference sequence). V was clipped by 5 bases and J by 8 bases, with 16 bases between them. This CDR3 region has 14 residues. DNA for the CDR3: TGTGCCAGCAGCAAGGCGCCTCCCCCGGATGAGCAGTTCTTC. This sequence encodes CASSKAPPPDEQFF.

This chain links TRBV9 with TRBJ2-1; 14 bases map to TRBD2. CDR1 and CDR2 from the germline V gene are SGDLS and YYNGEE. The CDR3 has 15 residues. V was pared by 5 bases and J by 6 bases, with 4 bases of the junction left unmatched. The CDR3 DNA reads as TGTGCCAGCAGTGGACTAGCGGGGGGCTCCAATGAGCAGTTCTTC. Protein: CASSGLAGGSNEQFF.

The rearrangement links TRBV29-1 to TRBJ1-4; possibly TRBD1 for D (6 bases). V dropped 2 bases and J dropped 8 bases, with 12 bases sitting between them. The CDR3 is 13 amino acids. Germline V gives CDR1 SQVTM, CDR2 ANQGSEA. In DNA form, the CDR3 reads TGCAGCGTTGAAATCATGGGGGGCGAAAAACTGTTTTTT. Translating gives CSVEIMGGEKLFF.

The gene calls are TRBV5-1 and TRBJ2-7; D perhaps matches TRBD1 (5 bases). Trimming took 2 bases from V and 2 from J, leaving 11 bases between them. The CDR3 runs to 14 residues. CDR1 and CDR2 (germline): SGHRS, YFSETQ. The CDR3 DNA is TGCGCCAGCAGCTTACCGACAGACACCTACGAGCAGTACTTC. Translated: CASSLPTDTYEQYF.

V is TRBV27 and J is TRBJ2-2, with D uncertain. V was trimmed by 3 bases and J by 3 bases, leaving 11 bases between them. Germline loops: CDR1 MNHEY, CDR2 SMNVEV (reference sequence). There are 15 residues in the CDR3. CDR3 in DNA: TGTGCCAGCAGTTTCTTGGGTGGGGACACCGGGGAGCTGTTTTTT. Its translation is CASSFLGGDTGELFF.

The J gene is TRBJ2-3, the V gene TRBV11-3, with D possibly being TRBD2 (6 bases). V was pared by 2 bases and J by 1 base, with 10 bases between. CDR1 is SGHNT, CDR2 YENEEA, per germline. The CDR3 consists of 15 residues. CDR3 in DNA: TGTGCCAGCAGCTTATCCGGGGAGGGCACAGATACGCAGTATTTT. It codes for CASSLSGEGTDTQYF.

The chain has TRBV11-3 and TRBJ2-7; D may be TRBD1 (5 bases). This CDR3 is 17 amino acids long. The V and J ends lost 2 bases and 5 bases respectively, with 22 bases between them. CDR1 SGHNT and CDR2 YENEEA come from the germline V gene. The CDR3 nucleotides read TGTGCCAGCAGCTTACGGTGGGGCGCGATCCGTCGCCACGAGCAGTACTTC. This gives the protein CASSLRWGAIRRHEQYF.

On this clone: At the DNA level, this CDR3 is encoded by other sequences in the same sample as well. This chain joins TRBV28 and TRBJ2-2; no clear D gene. Germline loops: CDR1 MDHEN, CDR2 SYDVKM. Trimming left V 2 bases short and J 1 base short, with 11 bases between. This CDR3 has 16 residues. The CDR3 DNA follows: TGTGCCAGCAGTTTAGCTACCCTAGTGAACACCGGGGAGCTGTTTTTT. Protein sequence: CASSLATLVNTGELFF.

The V and J genes are TRBV4-1 and TRBJ2-5; perhaps TRBD2 as D (6 bases). The DNA end favors TRBJ2-7, so the J call may be wrong. CDR3 length: 16 amino acids. CDR1 and CDR2 from the germline V gene are MGHRA and YSYEKL. In nucleotides, the CDR3 is TGCGCCAGCAGCCAAGAGGATCATAGCGGTTCCTACGAGCAGTACTTC. Protein product: CASSQEDHSGSYEQYF.

This rearrangement joins TRBV27 to TRBJ2-5; D is perhaps TRBD1 or TRBD2 (6 bases each). V lost 8 bases and J lost 0, with 16 bases in between. Germline lookup yields CDR1 MNHEY and CDR2 SMNVEV (reference sequence). The CDR3 is 15 residues long. Written as DNA, the CDR3 is TGTGCCAGCGGGGCCCGGGGGCGGGACCAAGAGACCCAGTACTTC. Amino acid sequence: CASGARGRDQETQYF.

The V gene is TRBV9, the J gene TRBJ1-1, with D possibly matching TRBD1 (5 bases). Trimming left V 4 bases short and J 0 bases short, with 13 bases between. The V gene's germline CDR1 is SGDLS and CDR2 YYNGEE. CDR3 length: 15 residues. CDR3 in DNA: TGTGCCAGCAGCCCCCGACAGATCCTGAACACTGAAGCTTTCTTT. Its translation is CASSPRQILNTEAFF.

The chain combines TRBV28 with TRBJ1-2; D remains ambiguous. Germline V gene data show CDR1 as MDHEN and CDR2 as SYDVKM. There are 15 residues in the CDR3. The V end was cut by 5 bases, the J end by 4 bases, with 17 bases between. CDR3 protein: CASSPPREAFYGYTF. In nucleotides, the CDR3 is TGTGCCAGCAGTCCCCCCCGCGAGGCGTTCTATGGCTACACCTTC.

This clone showed up just a few times. This rearrangement joins TRBV7-9 to TRBJ1-1; D is unclear. Germline-derived CDR1 and CDR2 are SEHNR and FQNEAQ (reference sequence). This CDR3 comprises 13 residues. With 3 bases removed from V and 4 bases from J, the gap between germline ends came to 9 bases. CDR3 residues: CASSFRGSTEAFF. In nucleotides, the CDR3 is TGTGCCAGCAGCTTTCGGGGTTCCACTGAAGCTTTCTTT.

This chain joins TRBV27 and TRBJ2-1, with D hard to call. This CDR3 is built from 14 residues. In germline, CDR1 is MNHEY, CDR2 SMNVEV (reference sequence). The germline V and J ends were trimmed by 3 bases and 5 bases, with 11 bases remaining between them. Written as DNA, the CDR3 is TGTGCCAGCAGTTTTTTGTCGTCACACAATGAGCAGTTCTTC. This sequence encodes CASSFLSSHNEQFF.

This chain links TRBV28 with TRBJ2-2; D is uncertain. Trimming stripped 7 bases from V and 1 base from J, with 10 bases between. This CDR3 is 14 amino acids long. CDR1 is MDHEN and CDR2 is SYDVKM in the germline V gene. This CDR3 reads CASILGQNTGELFF. The CDR3 coding sequence is TGTGCCAGCATCCTAGGCCAGAACACCGGGGAGCTGTTTTTT. Looking up the rest from reference TRBV28 and TRBJ2-2 gives the full variable domain: DVKVTQSSRYLVKRTGEKVFLECVQDMDHENMFWYRQDPGLGLRLIYFSYDVKMKEKGDIPEGYSVSREKKERFSLILESASTNQTSMYLCASILGQNTGELFFGEGSRLTVL.

The chain combines TRBV27 with TRBJ2-7; D is tentatively TRBD1 or TRBD2 (5 bases each). Germline loops: CDR1 MNHEY, CDR2 SMNVEV (reference sequence). V lost 3 bases and J lost 2, with 17 bases in between. This CDR3 has 16 amino acids. The CDR3 loop reads CASSFFVGASPYEQYF. CDR3 nucleotide sequence: TGTGCCAGCAGTTTTTTTGTCGGGGCCAGCCCCTACGAGCAGTACTTC.

The chain has TRBV4-3 and TRBJ2-7; possible D gene TRBD2, 5 bases. The CDR3 has 16 amino acids. V lost 4 bases and J 7 bases, leaving 23 bases between the germline ends. Germline assignment: CDR1 LGHNA and CDR2 YSLEER. CDR3 sequence reads: CASSPSSTRVLGEQYF. DNA of the CDR3: TGCGCCAGCAGCCCCAGCTCGACGAGGGTCCTGGGAGAGCAGTACTTC.

This chain uses TRBV9 with TRBJ1-5; 9 bases fit TRBD1. Germline trimming cut 3 bases from V and 1 base from J; bases unmatched to any gene: 2. Looked up from germline, CDR1 is SGDLS and CDR2 is YYNGEE. The CDR3 extends over 15 amino acids. The CDR3 DNA follows: TGTGCCAGCAGCGAGGGGACAGGGAGCAATCAGCCCCAGCATTTT. This codes for CASSEGTGSNQPQHF.

The rearrangement links TRBV7-9 to TRBJ2-2, with D maybe TRBD1 (6 bases). The V end lost 6 bases, the J end lost 0 bases, and 17 bases lay between the germline ends. The CDR3 has 17 residues. CDR1 is SEHNR, CDR2 FQNEAQ, per germline (reference sequence). CDR3 sequence (DNA): TGTGCCAGCAGATCCACGGACAGTCCCCCGAACACCGGGGAGCTGTTTTTT. This sequence encodes CASRSTDSPPNTGELFF.

The chain carries TRBV19 and TRBJ2-1, with 9 nucleotides matching TRBD1. This CDR3 is built from 14 residues. CDR1 is LNHDA and CDR2 is SQIVND in the germline V gene (reference sequence). J was trimmed by 5 bases and V by 2 bases; bases with no gene match: 1. The CDR3 loop is CASSIWTGDNEQFF. The CDR3 nucleotides read TGTGCCAGTAGTATATGGACAGGGGACAATGAGCAGTTCTTC.

This clone was detected only a few times. Within the sample, other DNA sequences also encode this same CDR3. The rearrangement uses TRBV27 and TRBJ2-7; possible D gene TRBD2, 6 bases. The germline V gene encodes CDR1 MNHEY and CDR2 SMNVEV (reference sequence). The germline V and J ends were trimmed by 8 bases and 3 bases, with 11 bases remaining between them. The CDR3 consists of 12 residues. The CDR3 DNA follows: TGTGCCAGCGGGCTAGCGAGCTACGAGCAGTACTTC. Protein: CASGLASYEQYF.